This T cell receptor (beta chain) was documented in a study of cytomegalovirus exposure and HLA in healthy donors. Study-wide points: When the data were analyzed later, several of the most significant clusters appeared to be linked to common viral pathogens.

A multiplex PCR was run with 60 Vbeta primers and 13 Jbeta primers. The table came from immunoSEQ multiplex PCR; TCRdb's copy has only in-frame clones and leaves some out. The profile shows roughly 180,000 clones, about 10% of them singletons. Germline V CDR1 and CDR2: MGHRA, YSYEKL. The CDR3 has 15 amino acids. V was trimmed by 1 base and J by 3 bases, leaving 13 bases between them. This clone was counted only a few times. Its target is not known. The chain carries TRBV4-1 and TRBJ2-7, with a possible D match to TRBD2 (6 bases). Specimen: PBMCs. This clonotype originated in a woman aged 25-40 years in good health and CMV-seropositive. CDR3 nucleotide sequence: TGCGCCAGCAGCCAAGTGACCGGGACTCTCTACGAGCAGTACTTC. The encoded protein is CASSQVTGTLYEQYF.